This T cell receptor (beta chain) appears in the sequencing data of a study of identical twins. Notes on the study in general: Abundant beta clonotypes from cord blood bore fewer insertions; memory repertoires lacked this pattern.

V lost 4 bases, J lost 4 bases, and 14 bases lay in between. The CDR3 has 14 residues. Germline V gives CDR1 SGDLS, CDR2 YYNGEE. A universal primer site was added by template switching, and unique molecular identifiers were carried by the cDNA. TCRdb re-called the 5' RACE reads through MiXCR, storing one row per CDR3 protein. Of about 470,000 distinct CDR3 sequences listed, more than 20% are singletons. This clonotype occurred many times. Its antigen is currently unknown. These sequences were also reported in another study, on T cells expressing NK-cell markers. As that study records: In a group of about six donors, dominant NKG2C+ clonotypes represented about 1.0-7.0% of CD8+ T cells.

The clonotype originates from a woman between 18 and 29 years old in good health. This chain joins TRBV9 and TRBJ1-1; a weak D match, TRBD1 (5 bases). The sequencing sample was made of CD4+ T cells sorted from blood. This chain's CDR3 is CASSLDARGTEAFF. DNA of the CDR3: TGTGCCAGCAGCCTGGACGCAAGGGGCACTGAAGCTTTCTTT.